The 13 T cell receptor beta chains in this list originate from one sample, sequenced in a study of shared clonotypes between healthy human individuals. Method: immunoSEQ multiplex PCR; TCRdb's copy keeps in-frame clones and lacks some. The data hold about 1.1 million clones, with approximately 80% observed a single time. What was sequenced was memory CD4+ T cells from PBMCs. The subset: CD45RA-negative fraction. Receptors originate from a man younger than 35 in good health. Some clones in this sample may be carry-over from other donors' samples.

The chain joins TRBV28 to TRBJ2-3; 9 bases agree with TRBD1. The germline CDR1 and CDR2 sequences are MDHEN and SYDVKM. The CDR3 totals 20 residues. The trim removed 3 bases at V and 3 bases at J, leaving 19 bases unmatched. Here the CDR3 DNA reads TGTGCCAGCAGTTTCCAATGGGACAGGGAATTGCTTGGGAGAACAGATACGCAGTATTTT. It is translated as CASSFQWDRELLGRTDTQYF.

The rearrangement uses TRBV6-6 and TRBJ2-7; D gene unclear. Germline lookup yields CDR1 MNHNY and CDR2 SVGAGI (reference sequence). Trimming removed 6 bases from V and 1 base from J, with 16 bases in between. The CDR3 contains 15 residues. DNA of the CDR3: TGTGCCAGCAGATTAGATGGCGGTGTGTCCTACGAGCAGTACTTC. Residues: CASRLDGGVSYEQYF.

The chain is built from TRBV11-2 and TRBJ2-2; D call uncertain. Trimming cost V 1 base and J 8 bases, with 14 bases left between them. Germline V gives CDR1 SGHAT, CDR2 FQNNGV. This CDR3 has 15 amino acids. CDR3 coding DNA: TGTGCCAGCAGCTTAGTCCTGGGAATGGGAGGGGAGCTGTTTTTT. This translates into CASSLVLGMGGELFF.

The chain employs TRBV7-3 and TRBJ2-7, with D hard to call. The CDR3 has 16 amino acids. With 6 bases removed from V and 0 bases from J, the gap between germline ends came to 18 bases. Germline CDR1 is SGHTA and CDR2 is FQGTGA. CDR3 in DNA: TGTGCCAGCAGGCCCGGTAGAGCACCCCACTCCTACGAGCAGTACTTC. It yields the protein CASRPGRAPHSYEQYF.

A single count supports this clone. This chain connects TRBV28 to TRBJ2-1; TRBD1 agrees at 8 bases. Trimming took 7 bases from V and 7 from J; bases not matched to a gene: 3. The CDR3 spans 12 residues. Germline assignment: CDR1 MDHEN and CDR2 SYDVKM. The CDR3 DNA sequence: TGTGCCAGCAAGACAGGGGCTAATGAGCAGTTCTTC. It codes for CASKTGANEQFF.

The V and J genes are TRBV28 and TRBJ1-2; a weak D match, TRBD1 (5 bases). The V and J ends lost 2 bases and 8 bases respectively, with 12 bases between them. Germline V gene sequence: CDR1 MDHEN, CDR2 SYDVKM. The CDR3 length is 13 residues. The CDR3 nucleotides are TGTGCCAGCAGTTTAGCAGGGATAAGAGGCTACACCTTC. Protein sequence: CASSLAGIRGYTF.

In its sample, this clone was seen once. This chain connects TRBV11-1 to TRBJ2-4; D ambiguous. This CDR3 contains 15 residues. Germline V gene sequence: CDR1 SGHAT, CDR2 FQDESV (reference sequence). Trimming cost V 5 bases and J 0 bases, with 11 bases left between them. The CDR3 sequence: CASSTPGGAKNIQYF. The CDR3 DNA sequence: TGTGCCAGCAGCACGCCTGGTGGAGCCAAAAACATTCAGTACTTC.

This chain connects TRBV5-1 to TRBJ2-4, with D maybe TRBD2 (5 bases). The CDR3 has 13 amino acids. From germline, CDR1 is SGHRS and CDR2 YFSETQ. The V and J ends lost 3 bases and 9 bases respectively, with 13 bases between them. The CDR3 coding sequence is TGCGCCAGCAGCTCCAAGCCGGGGAGCATTCAGTACTTC. This encodes CASSSKPGSIQYF.

The gene calls are TRBV28 and TRBJ2-5; 11 bases are a match to TRBD2. Germline V gene lookup returns CDR1 MDHEN and CDR2 SYDVKM. Unmatched junction bases numbered 13, after V lost 8 bases and J lost 5 bases. This CDR3 contains 16 residues. The CDR3: CASRRSSGRAGETQYF. The DNA for the CDR3 is TGTGCCAGCCGGCGGAGTAGCGGGAGGGCCGGGGAGACCCAGTACTTC.

This clone was seen only a few times. The chain employs TRBV10-3 and TRBJ2-1, with 8 nucleotides matching TRBD2. V shed 2 bases, J shed 8 bases, and the junction held 5 bases outside the gene matches. CDR3 length: 14 amino acids. Germline CDR1 is ENHRY and CDR2 is SYGVKD. The CDR3 region has the DNA TGTGCCATCAGTGAGCGGCTAGCGGGCGATGAGCAGTTCTTC. Its protein product is CAISERLAGDEQFF.

In this sample, this clone turned up a few times. The chain employs TRBV28 and TRBJ2-3; tentative D call: TRBD2 (5 bases). Trimming stripped 5 bases from V and 3 bases from J, with 12 bases between. This CDR3 contains 14 residues. The V gene's germline CDR1 is MDHEN and CDR2 SYDVKM. The CDR3 protein is CASSNPSSTDTQYF. In DNA form, the CDR3 reads TGTGCCAGCAGTAACCCTAGCAGTACAGATACGCAGTATTTT.

This clone was seen more than once but under ten times. The V call is TRBV6-7, the J call TRBJ2-7; 9 nucleotides align to TRBD1. TRBV6-7 is classed as an ORF, of uncertain function. The CDR3 totals 15 residues. V shed 10 bases, J shed 2 bases, and the junction held 12 bases outside the gene matches. Here the CDR3 reads CANYSGQGPPYEQYF. As DNA, the CDR3 is TGTGCCAACTATTCGGGACAGGGTCCACCCTACGAGCAGTACTTC.

This sequence joins TRBV6-5 and TRBJ2-7; weak D call: TRBD1 (6 bases). CDR1 and CDR2 (germline): MNHEY, SVGAGI. CDR3 length: 15 amino acids. V lost 6 bases and J 1 base, leaving 16 bases between the germline ends. The CDR3 spells CASRRTQGWSYEQYF. The CDR3 coding sequence is TGTGCCAGCAGGCGTACACAGGGCTGGTCCTACGAGCAGTACTTC.